This T cell receptor (beta chain) was identified in a study of Siglec-9 on CD8 T cells in melanoma. Points from the study as a whole: Siglec-9 reportedly marks and regulates an effector memory CD8+ T-cell subset apparently accumulating in melanoma tumors.

Produced via immunoSEQ multiplex PCR; TCRdb's table is partial and in-frame only. Altogether 25,000 to 35,000 clones are present, roughly 80% being singletons, with the ten largest covering 5.8%. V lost 0 bases, J lost 1 base, and 10 bases lay in between. The CDR3 extends over 17 amino acids. The germline gives CDR1 MNHNS, CDR2 SASEGT. Note on this clone: Its cognate antigen is unknown.

The rearrangement joins TRBV6-1 to TRBJ2-6, with a weak D call TRBD2 (5 bases). The specimen was Siglec-9- CD8+ T cells sorted from blood. The clonotype was recovered from a human donor in good health. The CDR3 loop reads CASSEAEWESGANVLTF. CDR3 coding DNA: TGTGCCAGCAGTGAAGCTGAGTGGGAGTCTGGGGCCAACGTCCTGACTTTC.